Listed here are 26 T cell receptor beta chains from one sample, sequenced in a study of beta chain features in type 1 diabetes. Isolated RNA was reverse transcribed in full, so expressed TCRB transcripts were sequenced. TCRdb's table, derived via immunoSEQ multiplex PCR, lists solely in-frame clones and lacks some. Of 350,000 to 400,000 clones in the sample, about 14% were seen once. Sequenced input: naive CD4+ T cells from blood. The receptors were gathered from a woman between 18 and 29 years old in good health.

This clone came up a few times. The V gene is TRBV6-6, the J gene TRBJ2-5; the match to TRBD2 covers 9 bases. Trimming at V came to 0 bases and at J to 5 bases, leaving 4 bases not matched to a gene. The CDR3 has 15 amino acids. The germline V gene encodes CDR1 MNHNY and CDR2 SVGAGI (reference sequence). CDR3 sequence: CASSYSASGTETQYF. The CDR3 nucleotides are TGTGCCAGCAGTTACTCGGCTAGCGGGACCGAGACCCAGTACTTC.

This clone occurred a few times. The chain recombines TRBV28 with TRBJ2-7; 7 bases map to TRBD2. The CDR3 extends over 15 amino acids. CDR1 MDHEN and CDR2 SYDVKM come from the germline V gene. Unmatched junction bases numbered 8, after V lost 3 bases and J lost 3 bases. CDR3 bases: TGTGCCAGCAGTTTCATAGGGCGGGAGAGCTACGAGCAGTACTTC. Amino acid sequence: CASSFIGRESYEQYF.

This chain links TRBV30 with TRBJ2-1, with D perhaps matching TRBD2 (6 bases). There are 15 residues in the CDR3. Germline-derived CDR1 and CDR2 are GTSNPN and SVGIG (reference sequence). V was trimmed by 8 bases and J by 2 bases, leaving 19 bases between them. Here the CDR3 reads CAQTRRDFTYNEQFF. The CDR3, as DNA: TGTGCCCAAACTCGGCGGGATTTTACCTACAATGAGCAGTTCTTC.

CDR3 nucleotides: TGTGCCTGGAGTTCGGGTGGGTATCAGCCCCAGCATTTT. Its translation is CAWSSGGYQPQHF. This chain links TRBV30 with TRBJ1-5; D gene unclear. The germline CDR1 and CDR2 sequences are GTSNPN and SVGIG (reference sequence). This CDR3 spans 13 amino acids. V lost 2 bases and J lost 5, with 10 bases in between.

The gene calls are TRBV28 and TRBJ2-7; 14 nucleotides align to TRBD2. The CDR3 contains 17 residues. Germline V gives CDR1 MDHEN, CDR2 SYDVKM. Trimming took 6 bases from V and 4 from J; bases not matched to a gene: 11. CDR3 protein: CASRDAGLAGEVYEQYF. Written as DNA, the CDR3 is TGTGCCAGCAGAGACGCGGGACTAGCGGGAGAAGTGTACGAGCAGTACTTC.

The rearrangement joins TRBV9 to TRBJ2-2, with D possibly matching TRBD1 (6 bases). The CDR3 has 15 amino acids. V lost 2 bases and J 3 bases, leaving 11 bases between the germline ends. Looked up from germline, CDR1 is SGDLS and CDR2 is YYNGEE. The CDR3 region has the DNA TGTGCCAGCAGCGTCCGACAGGCTTACACCGGGGAGCTGTTTTTT. This gives the protein CASSVRQAYTGELFF.

This clone was seen a single time. The chain carries TRBV18 and TRBJ2-7; D remains ambiguous. V was trimmed by 0 bases and J by 0 bases, leaving 9 bases between them. The CDR3 consists of 15 residues. Germline V lookup: CDR1 KGHSH, CDR2 LQKENI. The DNA of the CDR3 is TGTGCCAGCTCACCACCGTCGGTCGGCTCCTACGAGCAGTACTTC. Amino acid sequence: CASSPPSVGSYEQYF.

V usage is TRBV7-9 and J usage is TRBJ2-7, with 9 bases fitting TRBD1. This CDR3 is 14 amino acids long. The germline gives CDR1 SEHNR, CDR2 FQNEAQ (reference sequence). After removal of 6 bases from V and 5 bases from J, the junction contained 8 bases not matched to a gene. CDR3: CASREQGASHEQYF. In nucleotides, the CDR3 is TGTGCCAGCAGGGAACAGGGGGCGAGCCACGAGCAGTACTTC.

The chain employs TRBV5-1 and TRBJ2-2, with unresolved D. The CDR3 is 13 residues long. V shed 5 bases and J shed 0 bases, with 5 bases lying between them. Germline V gives CDR1 SGHRS, CDR2 YFSETQ. The CDR3 protein is CASSNTNTGELFF. Here the CDR3 DNA reads TGCGCCAGCAGTAACACGAACACCGGGGAGCTGTTTTTT.

This sequence joins TRBV18 and TRBJ2-1, with D maybe TRBD1 (5 bases). Trimming removed 0 bases at V and 2 bases at J, with 8 bases between. The CDR3 totals 15 residues. Per germline, CDR1 KGHSH and CDR2 LQKENI. CDR3 protein: CASSPPGVPYNEQFF. The CDR3 DNA follows: TGTGCCAGCTCACCACCAGGGGTCCCCTACAATGAGCAGTTCTTC.

A remark on this clone: This sample also contains other DNA sequences that code for the same CDR3. The rearrangement joins TRBV18 to TRBJ2-1, with TRBD2 matching over 10 bases. Per the germline V gene, CDR1 is KGHSH and CDR2 is LQKENI. CDR3 size: 16 residues. Unmatched junction bases numbered 6, after V lost 3 bases and J lost 4 bases. The CDR3 is CASSPRLAGAYNEQFF. The CDR3 DNA sequence: TGTGCCAGCTCACCGAGGCTAGCGGGAGCATACAATGAGCAGTTCTTC.

This clone showed up just a few times. The rearrangement links TRBV28 to TRBJ1-2, with D perhaps TRBD1 (6 bases). Trimming stripped 6 bases from V and 4 bases from J, with 15 bases between. The CDR3 totals 14 residues. Per germline, CDR1 MDHEN and CDR2 SYDVKM. The CDR3 protein is CASSLPTGLYGYTF. The CDR3 nucleotides read TGTGCCAGCAGCTTACCGACAGGACTCTATGGCTACACCTTC.

The CDR3 nucleotides read TGTGCCAGCAGCTTAGAAGCGTGGGACAGGCCTAACACTGAAGCTTTCTTT. Amino acids: CASSLEAWDRPNTEAFF. V and J are TRBV7-9 and TRBJ1-1; 8 bases match TRBD1. The CDR3 length is 17 residues. V dropped 1 base and J dropped 2; count of bases not matched to a gene: 9. The germline CDR1 and CDR2 sequences are SEHNR and FQNEAQ (reference sequence).

This clone was detected a few times. The V call is TRBV9, the J call TRBJ2-2, with D possibly TRBD2 on 5 matching bases. This CDR3 comprises 14 residues. Germline CDR1 and CDR2: SGDLS and YYNGEE. The ends were cut back, 5 bases at V and 7 bases at J, with 15 bases in the middle. CDR3 residues: CASSQDWLVGELFF. The CDR3 DNA reads as TGTGCCAGCAGTCAGGACTGGTTGGTCGGGGAGCTGTTTTTT.

The V call is TRBV28, the J call TRBJ1-2, with a tentative D call TRBD1 (6 bases). Trimming took 4 bases from V and 4 from J, leaving 19 bases between them. Germline CDR1 MDHEN, CDR2 SYDVKM. This CDR3 comprises 16 residues. This chain's CDR3 is CASSSHSGVKGYGYTF. Written as DNA, the CDR3 is TGTGCCAGCAGTTCACACTCAGGGGTAAAAGGCTATGGCTACACCTTC.

The chain recombines TRBV7-9 with TRBJ2-7; D is perhaps TRBD2 (5 bases). Germline lookup yields CDR1 SEHNR and CDR2 FQNEAQ (reference sequence). The length of the CDR3 is 15 residues. V gave up 2 bases and J gave up 5 bases, with 16 bases separating them. In DNA, the CDR3 is TGTGCCAGCAGCTTACGGGCCGGGATGGGCCACGAGCAGTACTTC. This sequence encodes CASSLRAGMGHEQYF.

The chain employs TRBV20-1 and TRBJ2-7; D is unresolved. Germline V CDR1 and CDR2: DFQATT, SNEGSKA (reference sequence). CDR3 size: 11 residues. V dropped 7 bases and J dropped 9 bases, with 16 bases sitting between them. In DNA, the CDR3 is TGCAGTGGCTCTAGAAGCATCGTGCAGTACTTC. Its translation: CSGSRSIVQYF.

A few counts support this clone. J is TRBJ2-3 and V is TRBV5-4; 14 bases are a match to TRBD2. Germline-derived CDR1 and CDR2 are SGHNT and YYREEE (reference sequence). The CDR3 has 16 residues. With 4 bases clipped from V and 5 bases from J, the junction kept 6 bases outside the gene matches. In DNA form, the CDR3 reads TGTGCCAGCAGCAAGGGACTAGCGGGAGTTAGAGATACGCAGTATTTT. Translation gives CASSKGLAGVRDTQYF.

This clone came up a few times. V is TRBV28 and J is TRBJ1-5, with 8 bases that match TRBD1. Germline V lookup: CDR1 MDHEN, CDR2 SYDVKM. With 6 bases clipped from V and 2 bases from J, the junction kept 0 bases outside the gene matches. This CDR3 spans 13 amino acids. The CDR3 coding sequence is TGTGCCAGCAGGACAGGGGGCAATCAGCCCCAGCATTTT. This encodes CASRTGGNQPQHF.

The sample holds one count of this clone. V gene TRBV28 combines with J gene TRBJ1-5; 7 bases line up with TRBD1. After removal of 7 bases from V and 3 bases from J, the junction contained 3 bases not matched to a gene. The CDR3 is 13 amino acids. The germline CDR1 and CDR2 sequences are MDHEN and SYDVKM. CDR3 amino acids: CASTGGLNQPQHF. CDR3 nucleotide sequence: TGTGCCAGCACAGGGGGGCTCAATCAGCCCCAGCATTTT.

In its sample, this clone was seen a few times. The J gene is TRBJ1-1, the V gene TRBV29-1; D gene uncertain. The germline CDR1 and CDR2 sequences are SQVTM and ANQGSEA. The CDR3 is 11 residues long. The V end lost 5 bases, the J end lost 7 bases, and 11 bases lay between the germline ends. The CDR3 nucleotides read TGCAGCGTTCCCCGGGGTTATGAAGCTTTCTTT. Protein product: CSVPRGYEAFF.

This clone occurred a few times. The V and J genes are TRBV2 and TRBJ2-7, with 8 positions matching TRBD1. V lost 6 bases to trimming and J lost 6 bases; unmatched junction nucleotides: 4. Germline-derived CDR1 and CDR2 are SNHLY and FYNNEI. The CDR3 is 12 residues long. This CDR3 is CASRVTGVEQYF. The CDR3 DNA sequence: TGTGCCAGCAGGGTGACAGGGGTCGAGCAGTACTTC.

This clone was recorded a few times. V gene TRBV25-1 combines with J gene TRBJ2-1; possibly TRBD2 for D (5 bases). In germline, CDR1 is MGHDK, CDR2 SYGVNS. V lost 4 bases, J lost 0 bases, and 13 bases lay in between. This CDR3 contains 16 residues. DNA of the CDR3: TGTGCCAGCAGTGGGGCCGGGATCAGCTCCTACAATGAGCAGTTCTTC. It encodes CASSGAGISSYNEQFF. The full variable domain, completed using reference TRBV25-1 and TRBJ2-1, is EADIYQTPRYLVIGTGKKITLECSQTMGHDKMYWYQQDPGMELHLIHYSYGVNSTEKGDLSSESTVSRIRTEHFPLTLESARPSHTSQYLCASSGAGISSYNEQFFGPGTRLTVL.

This clone has only a few counts. This chain joins TRBV7-3 and TRBJ2-3; D is perhaps TRBD2 (6 bases). CDR1 SGHTA and CDR2 FQGTGA come from the germline V gene. There are 14 residues in the CDR3. V was trimmed by 5 bases and J by 4 bases, leaving 13 bases between them. CDR3 residues: CASSPGRRADTQYF. CDR3 sequence (DNA): TGTGCCAGCAGCCCGGGGAGGCGTGCAGATACGCAGTATTTT.

In its sample, this clone was seen a few times. The chain recombines TRBV19 with TRBJ1-5, with D possibly matching TRBD1 (6 bases). V lost 5 bases, J lost 1 base, and 9 bases lay in between. The CDR3 has 14 amino acids. The V gene's germline CDR1 is LNHDA and CDR2 SQIVND (reference sequence). The CDR3 DNA sequence: TGTGCCAGTAGTTCGGACAGAAGCAATCAGCCCCAGCATTTT. Residues: CASSSDRSNQPQHF.

CDR3 sequence (DNA): TGTGCCAGCAGCTTAGCCGGGAGGGCCTCCTACGAGCAGTACTTC. It yields the protein CASSLAGRASYEQYF. The J gene is TRBJ2-7, the V gene TRBV7-2; TRBD2 matches at 8 bases. J was trimmed by 0 bases and V by 0 bases; bases with no gene match: 1. Germline values: CDR1 SGHTA, CDR2 FQGNSA. The CDR3 is 15 residues long.